The rows below give T cell receptor beta chains drawn from one sample of a study of vaccination effects on CD4 cells after COVID-19. The assay was immunoSEQ multiplex PCR, and TCRdb's table has in-frame clones only and misses some. The profile shows around 30,000 clones, more than 55% of them singletons. Their antigen targets remain unknown. The sample in question was CD4+ T cells from PBMCs cultured with SARS-CoV-2 spike peptides, obtained after COVID-19 vaccination. These TCRs come from a human donor who received a COVID-19 vaccine. Each CDR3 is given with its conserved first and last residue. A D gene is named only where the DNA matches it firmly. Only some rows state a clone size, as once, few, many or a class for expanded clones.

d_gene	v_gene	abundance	j_gene	CDR3aa	CDR3nt
-	TRBV30	few	TRBJ1-4	CAWKRGPATNEKLFF	TGTGCCTGGAAACGGGGCCCCGCAACTAATGAAAAACTGTTTTTT
-	TRBV7-9	few	TRBJ1-1	CASSKIAATEAFF	TGTGCCAGCAGCAAGATCGCCGCAACTGAAGCTTTCTTT
TRBD2	TRBV10-3	-	TRBJ2-7	CAIRPSGTYEQYF	TGTGCCATCAGGCCTAGCGGAACCTACGAGCAGTACTTC
-	TRBV18	-	TRBJ2-1	CASSPFGGREFF	TGTGCCAGCTCACCATTCGGAGGTCGTGAGTTCTTC
-	TRBV18	-	TRBJ2-1	CASSRDIQTINEQFF	TGTGCCAGCTCACGGGACATTCAAACCATAAATGAGCAGTTCTTC
TRBD1	TRBV30	-	TRBJ1-5	CAWSGGTGGRNQPQHF	TGTGCCTGGAGTGGGGGGACAGGGGGCCGGAATCAGCCCCAGCATTTT
TRBD1	TRBV5-1	-	TRBJ1-6	CASSGWTGDNSPLHF	TGCGCCAGCAGCGGATGGACAGGAGATAATTCACCCCTCCACTTT
TRBD2	TRBV7-6	few	TRBJ2-7	CASSLGSGTSGLYEQYF	TGTGCCAGCAGCTTAGGATCCGGGACTAGCGGGCTATACGAGCAGTACTTC
-	TRBV19	-	TRBJ1-5	CASTDRAGEQPQHF	TGTGCCAGTACCGATAGGGCGGGGGAACAGCCCCAGCATTTT
-	TRBV11-3	few	TRBJ1-1	CASSRTERTEAFF	TGTGCCAGCAGCCGGACAGAGAGGACTGAAGCTTTCTTT
TRBD2	TRBV25-1	-	TRBJ2-3	CASSESASGRSADTQYF	TGTGCCAGCAGTGAATCGGCTAGCGGGAGGTCGGCAGATACGCAGTATTTT
-	TRBV18	few	TRBJ1-4	CASSPRGSRRDEKLFF	TGTGCCAGCTCACCAAGAGGGAGCAGGAGGGATGAAAAACTGTTTTTT
-	TRBV11-3	-	TRBJ1-3	CASSKTDSGNTIYF	TGTGCCAGCAGCAAGACGGACTCTGGAAACACCATATATTTT
TRBD2	TRBV5-4	-	TRBJ2-1	CASSQGGGWTSPEQFF	TGTGCCAGCAGCCAGGGCGGGGGTTGGACATCTCCAGAGCAGTTCTTC
TRBD2	TRBV5-8	-	TRBJ2-5	CASSEGLAGGQAQYF	TGTGCCAGCAGCGAGGGACTAGCGGGGGGGCAGGCCCAGTACTTC
-	TRBV3-1/TRBV3-2	-	TRBJ1-1	CASSQPRGGYTNTEAFF	TGTGCCAGCAGCCAACCTAGGGGGGGGTACACGAACACTGAAGCTTTCTTT
-	TRBV6-5	-	TRBJ1-2	CASRVTGSGYTF	TGTGCCAGCCGAGTGACAGGTTCCGGCTACACCTTC
TRBD2	TRBV5-1	-	TRBJ2-2	CASSSGTSGTGELFF	TGCGCCAGCAGCTCCGGGACTAGCGGCACCGGGGAGCTGTTTTTT
TRBD2	TRBV6-5	-	TRBJ2-1	CASSSLAGKTYNEQFF	TGTGCCAGCAGTTCTCTAGCGGGAAAAACCTACAATGAGCAGTTCTTC
-	TRBV15	-	TRBJ1-3	CATSRDRGNTIYF	TGTGCCACCAGCAGAGATAGGGGAAACACCATATATTTT
-	TRBV6-2/TRBV6-3	-	TRBJ2-7	CASSTTDSYEQYF	TGTGCCAGCAGTACGACAGACTCCTACGAGCAGTACTTC
-	TRBV9	-	TRBJ1-5	CASSPHSGVGNQPQHF	TGTGCCAGCAGCCCCCATTCGGGGGTTGGGAATCAGCCCCAGCATTTT
TRBD2	TRBV6-1	few	TRBJ2-7	CASSELADSSYEQYF	TGTGCCAGCAGTGAACTAGCGGATAGCTCCTACGAGCAGTACTTC
-	TRBV12-3/TRBV12-4	medium-sized	TRBJ2-7	CASSRFYEQYF	TGTGCCAGCAGTAGGTTTTACGAGCAGTACTTC
-	TRBV6-6	-	TRBJ2-7	CASSFHRVTYEQYF	TGTGCCAGCAGTTTCCACAGGGTTACGTACGAGCAGTACTTC
TRBD2	TRBV6-5	-	TRBJ2-1	CASRGREAGNEQFF	TGTGCCAGCCGAGGGAGGGAGGCGGGCAATGAGCAGTTCTTC
-	TRBV6-5	-	TRBJ2-7	CASSQGPSYEQYF	TGTGCCAGCAGCCAGGGCCCATCCTACGAGCAGTACTTC
-	TRBV15	-	TRBJ2-7	CATSRNSAGSRYEQYF	TGTGCCACCAGCAGAAATTCGGCAGGGTCCAGATACGAGCAGTACTTC
TRBD1	TRBV5-1	few	TRBJ2-3	CASSLSGQGTDTQYF	TGCGCCAGCAGCTTATCTGGACAGGGCACAGATACGCAGTATTTT
-	TRBV3-1/TRBV3-2	medium-sized	TRBJ2-3	CASSQGKQGGTWVDTQYF	TGTGCCAGCAGCCAAGGAAAGCAAGGAGGGACCTGGGTCGATACGCAGTATTTT
TRBD2	TRBV6-5	-	TRBJ2-5	CASVGGIWGETQYF	TGTGCCAGCGTGGGAGGGATCTGGGGAGAGACCCAGTACTTC
-	TRBV30	-	TRBJ2-3	CAWTPGAWGTDTQYF	TGTGCCTGGACGCCAGGGGCTTGGGGCACAGATACGCAGTATTTT
TRBD2	TRBV5-1	-	TRBJ2-7	CASSFLAGAYEQYF	TGCGCCAGCAGCTTCCTAGCGGGGGCCTACGAGCAGTACTTC
TRBD1	TRBV5-1	-	TRBJ2-7	CASSLVLRTGGGEQYF	TGCGCCAGCAGCTTGGTTTTGCGGACAGGGGGCGGGGAGCAGTACTTC
TRBD1	TRBV30	few	TRBJ1-6	CAWSRDRAANNSPLHF	TGTGCCTGGAGCCGGGACAGGGCCGCTAATAATTCACCCCTCCACTTT
-	TRBV29-1	-	TRBJ1-5	CSVDLATVNQPQHF	TGCAGCGTTGATCTAGCGACAGTCAATCAGCCCCAGCATTTT
-	TRBV9	-	TRBJ1-6	CASSAHLSSYNSPLHF	TGTGCCAGCAGCGCCCACCTCAGCTCCTATAATTCACCCCTCCACTTT
-	TRBV24-1	-	TRBJ1-2	CATSDSRTGGYGYTF	TGTGCCACCAGTGACTCCCGGACTGGCGGCTATGGCTACACCTTC
-	TRBV19	-	TRBJ2-2	CASSKQGPTNTGELFF	TGTGCCAGTAGTAAACAGGGCCCTACGAACACCGGGGAGCTGTTTTTT
-	TRBV10-3	few	TRBJ1-2	CAIREGRNYGYTF	TGTGCCATCAGGGAGGGTCGGAACTATGGCTACACCTTC
-	TRBV2	-	TRBJ1-1	CASSAGVTEAFF	TGTGCCAGCAGCGCCGGGGTCACTGAAGCTTTCTTT